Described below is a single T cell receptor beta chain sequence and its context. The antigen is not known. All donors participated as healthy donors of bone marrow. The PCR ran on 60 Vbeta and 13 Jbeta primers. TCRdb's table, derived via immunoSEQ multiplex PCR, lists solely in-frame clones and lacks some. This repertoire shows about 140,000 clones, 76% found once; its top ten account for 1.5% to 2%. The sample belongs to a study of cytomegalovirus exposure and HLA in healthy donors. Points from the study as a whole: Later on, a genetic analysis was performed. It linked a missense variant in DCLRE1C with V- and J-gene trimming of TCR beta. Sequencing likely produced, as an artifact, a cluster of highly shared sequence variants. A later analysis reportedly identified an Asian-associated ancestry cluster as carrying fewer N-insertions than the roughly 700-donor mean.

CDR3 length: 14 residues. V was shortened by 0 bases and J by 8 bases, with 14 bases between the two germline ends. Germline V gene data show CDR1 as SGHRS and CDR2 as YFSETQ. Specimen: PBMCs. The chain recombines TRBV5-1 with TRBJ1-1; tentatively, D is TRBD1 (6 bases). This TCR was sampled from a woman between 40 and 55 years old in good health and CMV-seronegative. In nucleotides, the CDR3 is TGCGCCAGCAGCTTGGAGGATGGGACACAAGAAGCTTTCTTT. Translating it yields CASSLEDGTQEAFF.